The entry that follows covers one TCR beta chain sequence. Its antigen remains unidentified. With 5 bases clipped from V and 2 bases from J, the junction kept 5 bases outside the gene matches. Looked up from germline, CDR1 is KGHDR and CDR2 is SFDVKD. CDR3 size: 16 residues. When the RNA was reverse transcribed, random hexamers were used with an input of roughly 0.45 to 1 ug. The authors amplified TCR beta CDR3 across 54 Vbeta and 13 Jbeta using immunoSEQ multiplex PCR. One entry per CDR3 protein results from TCRdb running MiXCR on the immunoSEQ multiplex PCR reads. There are 150,000 to 200,000 distinct CDR3 sequences in the sample; roughly nine tenths occur only once, and around 0.08% lies in the top ten. The data originate from a study of CD8 T cells in Susac syndrome. Overall study findings and caveats: The study acknowledged a relatively small number of individuals in its TCR sequencing and HLA analysis.

TCR beta sequencing was performed on blood CD8+ and CD4+ T cells. The CD8+ and CD4+ T cells were isolated magnetically using a negative isolation approach, whereas the TEMRA cells were enriched by FACS. The sequenced sample was CD4+ T cells from PBMCs. V and J are TRBV24-1 and TRBJ2-1; 10 nucleotides agree with TRBD2. This TCR was recovered from a human donor in good health. CDR3 nucleotides: TGTGCCACCAGTGCCAGAAGCGGGAGGGCCTACAATGAGCAGTTCTTC. It translates to CATSARSGRAYNEQFF.